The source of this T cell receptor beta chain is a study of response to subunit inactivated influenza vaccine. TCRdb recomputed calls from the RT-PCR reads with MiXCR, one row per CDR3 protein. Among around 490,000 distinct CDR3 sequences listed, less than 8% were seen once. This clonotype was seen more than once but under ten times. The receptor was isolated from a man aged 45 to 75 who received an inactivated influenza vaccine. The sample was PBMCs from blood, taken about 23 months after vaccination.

The CDR3 sequence: CSAFSGRPATNEKLFF. Written as DNA, the CDR3 is TGCAGTGCTTTTTCCGGTCGCCCCGCAACTAATGAAAAACTGTTTTTT. The rearrangement uses TRBV20-1 and TRBJ1-4, with D unresolved. V was shortened by 5 bases and J by 0 bases, with 16 bases between the two germline ends. Germline V lookup: CDR1 DFQATT, CDR2 SNEGSKA (reference sequence). The CDR3 length is 16 residues.